The rows below give T cell receptor beta chains drawn from one sample of a study of T cell changes during pregnancy in multiple sclerosis. Data came from immunoSEQ multiplex PCR; TCRdb stores just in-frame clones and leaves some out. The repertoire has 76,000 or so clones, around 93% of them found once; the top ten carry about 0.72%. The sequences come from peripheral blood, collected in the second trimester of pregnancy. The receptors shown here come from a female donor in good health, enrolled as a control in a pregnancy study. The CDR3 runs from the conserved cysteine through the conserved F or W. A D gene is named only where the DNA matches it firmly. Clone size is stated in some rows and not others, as once, few, many or a class when expanded.

>once|TRBV10-3|NA|TRBJ1-2
CAIRQGQANYGYTF
TGTGCCATCAGACAAGGCCAGGCCAACTATGGCTACACCTTC
>few|TRBV30|TRBD1|TRBJ1-1
CAWTLQGADTEAFF
TGTGCCTGGACCTTACAGGGGGCTGACACTGAAGCTTTCTTT
>NA|TRBV19|NA|TRBJ1-4
CASSNLDSREKLFF
TGTGCCAGTAGTAACCTGGACAGTAGGGAAAAACTGTTTTTT
>NA|TRBV11-2|TRBD1|TRBJ2-1
CASSRTGGRGEQFF
TGTGCCAGCAGCCGGACAGGGGGCAGAGGTGAGCAGTTCTTC
>NA|TRBV7-2|NA|TRBJ1-5
CASSPTVGGNQPQHF
TGTGCCAGCAGCCCTACGGTGGGAGGCAATCAGCCCCAGCATTTT
>NA|TRBV19|TRBD2|TRBJ2-2
CASTPLAGYTGELFF
TGTGCCAGTACCCCACTAGCGGGGTACACCGGGGAGCTGTTTTTT
>NA|TRBV29-1|NA|TRBJ2-5
CSVDAGRLGETQYF
TGCAGCGTTGATGCAGGGCGACTGGGGGAGACCCAGTACTTC
>NA|TRBV7-9|TRBD1|TRBJ2-7
CASSPWGQGTYEQYF
TGTGCCAGCAGCCCCTGGGGACAGGGGACTTACGAGCAGTACTTC
>NA|TRBV19|NA|TRBJ1-1
CASSRTELRNTEAFF
TGTGCCAGTAGCCGGACAGAGTTAAGGAACACTGAAGCTTTCTTT
>NA|TRBV7-2|TRBD1|TRBJ2-1
CASSSGTGGLNEQFF
TGTGCCAGCAGCTCCGGGACAGGGGGACTCAATGAGCAGTTCTTC
>NA|TRBV11-3|NA|TRBJ1-6
CASSSLGGVANSPLHF
TGTGCCAGCAGCTCCCTCGGGGGGGTGGCCAATTCACCCCTCCACTTT
>NA|TRBV19|NA|TRBJ1-2
CASSIPPAGADYGYTF
TGTGCCAGTAGTATTCCCCCGGCAGGGGCGGACTATGGCTACACCTTC
>NA|TRBV11-2|TRBD2|TRBJ2-5
CASSLDMGLKETQYF
TGTGCCAGCAGCTTAGACATGGGACTAAAGGAGACCCAGTACTTC
>NA|TRBV5-1|TRBD1|TRBJ1-1
CASSPRQGETEAFF
TGCGCCAGCAGTCCCAGACAGGGTGAGACTGAAGCTTTCTTT
>NA|TRBV19|NA|TRBJ1-2
CASNPHRTFLDYGYTF
TGTGCCAGTAACCCGCACCGGACATTTTTAGACTATGGCTACACCTTC
>NA|TRBV2|NA|TRBJ1-5
CASSQLQGRNQPQHF
TGTGCCAGCAGCCAGCTTCAGGGCCGCAATCAGCCCCAGCATTTT
>NA|TRBV19|NA|TRBJ1-4
CASSTRQATNEKLFF
TGTGCCAGTAGTACCAGACAGGCAACTAATGAAAAACTGTTTTTT
>NA|TRBV5-1|NA|TRBJ1-4
CASSLAGVLDEKLFF
TGCGCCAGCAGCTTGGCCGGAGTTCTGGATGAAAAACTGTTTTTT
>NA|TRBV6-5|NA|TRBJ1-1
CATHNRGLMNTEAFF
TGTGCCACGCATAACCGGGGACTGATGAACACTGAAGCTTTCTTT
>NA|TRBV7-3|NA|TRBJ2-5
CASSPGAGVQETQYF
TGTGCCAGCAGCCCTGGGGCAGGTGTACAAGAGACCCAGTACTTC
>NA|TRBV2|TRBD1|TRBJ2-5
CASTGGAGETQYF
TGTGCCAGCACAGGGGGCGCAGGGGAGACCCAGTACTTC
>NA|TRBV19|NA|TRBJ1-6
CASSIGQDSSYNSPLHF
TGTGCCAGTAGTATAGGACAGGATAGCTCCTATAATTCACCCCTCCACTTT
>NA|TRBV27|NA|TRBJ1-3
CASSLSGGNTIYF
TGTGCCAGCAGTTTATCGGGCGGAAACACCATATATTTT
>NA|TRBV27|TRBD1|TRBJ1-1
CASRLTGITEAFF
TGTGCCAGCAGGCTGACAGGGATCACTGAAGCTTTCTTT
>NA|TRBV29-1|NA|TRBJ1-6
CSVLTGSHNSPLHF
TGCAGCGTTCTCACAGGGTCCCATAATTCACCCCTCCACTTT
>NA|TRBV6-5|NA|TRBJ1-2
CASSYSGDHGYTF
TGTGCCAGCAGTTATTCGGGGGACCATGGCTACACCTTC
>NA|TRBV5-6|TRBD1|TRBJ1-5
CASSLTGGLGQPQHF
TGTGCCAGCAGTTTGACAGGGGGCCTTGGGCAGCCCCAGCATTTT
>once|TRBV9|TRBD2|TRBJ2-7
CASSPFTSGYEQYF
TGTGCCAGCAGCCCCTTTACTAGCGGATACGAGCAGTACTTC
>NA|TRBV6-5|NA|TRBJ2-3
CASSYRGDTQYF
TGTGCCAGCAGTTACAGGGGAGATACGCAGTATTTT
>NA|TRBV11-2|TRBD2|TRBJ2-5
CASSFRGSGVETQYF
TGTGCCAGCAGCTTTCGAGGTAGCGGGGTAGAGACCCAGTACTTC
>NA|TRBV19|NA|TRBJ1-1
CASIRAGADTEAFF
TGTGCCAGTATTCGGGCAGGGGCAGACACTGAAGCTTTCTTT
>NA|TRBV19|TRBD2|TRBJ2-3
CASTSGGFTDTQYF
TGTGCCAGTACAAGCGGGGGGTTCACAGATACGCAGTATTTT
>NA|TRBV5-4|TRBD2|TRBJ2-1
CASSLRSGGAYEQFF
TGTGCCAGCAGCCTCCGTAGCGGGGGGGCATATGAGCAGTTCTTC
>NA|TRBV6-6|NA|TRBJ1-1
CASSYQGMNTEAFF
TGTGCCAGCAGTTATCAGGGCATGAACACTGAAGCTTTCTTT
>NA|TRBV23-1|TRBD2|TRBJ2-1
CASSQYRLAGMSSYNEQFF
TGCGCCAGCAGTCAATACAGACTAGCGGGGATGAGCTCCTACAATGAGCAGTTCTTC
>few|TRBV9|NA|TRBJ1-1
CASSVGAGAIRNTEAFF
TGTGCCAGCAGCGTAGGGGCAGGGGCGATCCGTAACACTGAAGCTTTCTTT
>NA|TRBV10-1|NA|TRBJ2-1
CASRAGEQFF
TGCGCCAGCAGGGCGGGAGAGCAGTTCTTC
>NA|TRBV6-1|TRBD2|TRBJ2-7
CASRGWRGDSYEQYF
TGTGCCAGCAGGGGGTGGCGGGGGGACTCCTACGAGCAGTACTTC
>NA|TRBV7-2|NA|TRBJ1-1
CASSLVQVNTEAFF
TGTGCCAGCAGCTTAGTCCAGGTTAACACTGAAGCTTTCTTT
>once|TRBV4-3|TRBD1|TRBJ2-2
CASSPAGTGWGPRTGELFF
TGCGCCAGCAGCCCAGCCGGGACAGGGTGGGGTCCAAGGACCGGGGAGCTGTTTTTT
>NA|TRBV7-9|NA|TRBJ2-7
CASSFWSGIGEQYF
TGTGCCAGCAGCTTTTGGTCGGGAATCGGCGAGCAGTACTTC
>NA|TRBV5-1|TRBD1|TRBJ2-7
CASSAGTGLYEQYF
TGCGCCAGCAGCGCCGGGACAGGTTTATACGAGCAGTACTTC
>NA|TRBV18|NA|TRBJ2-5
CASSPEQGREETQYF
TGTGCCAGCTCACCCGAACAGGGCAGGGAAGAGACCCAGTACTTC
>NA|TRBV7-8|NA|TRBJ1-4
CASSLAGSEKLFF
TGTGCCAGCAGCTTAGCAGGGAGTGAAAAACTGTTTTTT
>NA|TRBV4-2|TRBD1|TRBJ1-6
CASSQKGDSYNSPLHF
TGTGCCAGCAGCCAAAAAGGGGACAGCTATAATTCACCCCTCCACTTT
>NA|TRBV11-3|NA|TRBJ1-1
CASSLEVGGPSMNTEAFF
TGTGCCAGCAGCTTAGAGGTTGGTGGGCCATCTATGAACACTGAAGCTTTCTTT
>NA|TRBV7-2|NA|TRBJ2-3
CASSLGQGIADTQYF
TGTGCCAGCAGCTTGGGCCAGGGGATAGCAGATACGCAGTATTTT
>NA|TRBV30|NA|TRBJ1-1
CAWSPPGTTNTEAFF
TGTGCCTGGAGTCCCCCCGGGACAACGAACACTGAAGCTTTCTTT
>NA|TRBV4-2|NA|TRBJ1-3
CASREDRISGNTIYF
TGTGCCAGCAGGGAAGACAGGATTTCTGGAAACACCATATATTTT
>NA|TRBV30|TRBD2|TRBJ2-5
CAWTLAGRKETQYF
TGTGCCTGGACGCTAGCGGGGCGAAAAGAGACCCAGTACTTC
>NA|TRBV7-9|NA|TRBJ2-1
CASSLGAGGTEQFF
TGTGCCAGCAGCTTAGGAGCCGGCGGCACTGAGCAGTTCTTC
>NA|TRBV4-2|TRBD2|TRBJ2-3
CASSQGTRGPDTQYF
TGTGCCAGCAGCCAAGGGACTAGAGGCCCAGATACGCAGTATTTT